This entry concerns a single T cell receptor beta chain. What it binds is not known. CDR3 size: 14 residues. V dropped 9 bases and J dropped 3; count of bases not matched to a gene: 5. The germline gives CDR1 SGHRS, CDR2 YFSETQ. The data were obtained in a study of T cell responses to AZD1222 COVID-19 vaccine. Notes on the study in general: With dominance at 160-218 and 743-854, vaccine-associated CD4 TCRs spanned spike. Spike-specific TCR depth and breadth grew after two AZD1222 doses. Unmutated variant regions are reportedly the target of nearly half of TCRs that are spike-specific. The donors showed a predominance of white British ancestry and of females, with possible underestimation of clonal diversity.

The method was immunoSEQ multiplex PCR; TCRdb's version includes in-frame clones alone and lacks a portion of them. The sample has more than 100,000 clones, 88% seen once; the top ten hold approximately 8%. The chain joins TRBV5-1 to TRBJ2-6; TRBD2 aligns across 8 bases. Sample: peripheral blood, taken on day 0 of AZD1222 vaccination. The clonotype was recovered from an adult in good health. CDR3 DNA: TGCGCCACCCGGGGGGGTTATGGGGCCAACGTCCTGACTTTC. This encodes CATRGGYGANVLTF.